One and the same sample provided the 9 T cell receptor beta chains below, sequenced in a study of neurological immune-mediated disorders. TCRdb reprocessed the 5' RACE reads via MiXCR and lists one record per CDR3 protein. Here the sample spans about 59,000 distinct CDR3 sequences, 9.5% to 15% being singletons. Sequencing was performed on PBMCs. The origin of the receptors is a woman aged 60 to 75 with HTLV-1-associated myelopathy (HAM/TSP).

This clonotype was detected ten times or more. The chain carries TRBV5-1 and TRBJ2-1; 8 nucleotides line up with TRBD1. There are 14 residues in the CDR3. Germline V gives CDR1 SGHRS, CDR2 YFSETQ. V shed 4 bases and J 9 bases; nucleotides not matched to a gene: 9. The CDR3 nucleotides read TGCGCCAGCAGCAGGGGACAGGCCCGGACTGAGCAGTTCTTC. Its protein is CASSRGQARTEQFF.

This clonotype was found many times. This rearrangement joins TRBV5-6 to TRBJ2-3, with 12 bases that match TRBD2. The CDR3 totals 18 residues. Germline-derived CDR1 and CDR2 are SGHDT and YYEEEE. V lost 3 bases and J lost 3; bases outside the gene matches: 11. The CDR3, as DNA: TGTGCCAGCAGCTACCCGGGACTAGCGGGCGCAGATACAGATACGCAGTATTTT. The encoded protein is CASSYPGLAGADTDTQYF.

Worth noting for this clonotype: Mismatch with germline at one junction end may stem from a read error. The gene calls are TRBV14 and TRBJ2-7, with 7 bases fitting TRBD2. CDR1 is SGHDN, CDR2 FVKESK, per germline. The CDR3 has 16 residues. CDR3 in amino acids: CANSREGWEHSYEQYF. The CDR3 region has the DNA TGTGCCAACAGCAGGGAGGGTTGGGAACACTCCTACGAGCAGTACTTC.

This clonotype appeared many times. V usage is TRBV5-1 and J usage is TRBJ2-7, with D tentatively TRBD2 (5 bases). V was trimmed by 0 bases and J by 0 bases, leaving 7 bases between them. Germline V CDR1 and CDR2: SGHRS, YFSETQ. CDR3 size: 14 residues. CDR3 nucleotides: TGCGCCAGCAGCTTGGCGGGGAGCTCCTACGAGCAGTACTTC. Translated: CASSLAGSSYEQYF.

There are many counts of this clonotype. The rearrangement joins TRBV2 to TRBJ2-5, with a tentative D call TRBD1 (6 bases). CDR1 is SNHLY, CDR2 FYNNEI, per germline. This CDR3 region has 15 residues. Trimming shortened V by 5 bases and J by 3 bases, and 16 bases separated the two germline ends. CDR3 loop: CASSNQGSPKETQYF. Here the CDR3 DNA reads TGTGCCAGCAGTAATCAGGGGTCCCCCAAAGAGACCCAGTACTTC. Using reference TRBV2 and TRBJ2-5 for the parts outside the CDR3, the full variable domain is EPEVTQTPSHQVTQMGQEVILRCVPISNHLYFYWYRQILGQKVEFLVSFYNNEISEKSEIFDDQFSVERPDGSNFTLKIRSTKLEDSAMYFCASSNQGSPKETQYFGPGTRLLVL.

There are many counts of this clonotype. V and J are TRBV28 and TRBJ1-1, with TRBD1 as a possible D gene (5 bases). V lost 7 bases and J 0 bases, leaving 15 bases between the germline ends. This CDR3 comprises 15 residues. Germline V gene data show CDR1 as MDHEN and CDR2 as SYDVKM. DNA for the CDR3: TGTGCCAGCATTGGCGGGGGAGGCATGAACACTGAAGCTTTCTTT. Translation: CASIGGGGMNTEAFF.

This clonotype was counted many times. This chain uses TRBV3-1 with TRBJ2-7; D is perhaps TRBD2 (6 bases). This CDR3 has 17 amino acids. With 3 bases removed from V and 2 bases from J, the gap between germline ends came to 20 bases. CDR1 is LGHDT, CDR2 YNNKEL, per germline (reference sequence). For the CDR3, the DNA is TGTGCCAGCAGCCAGGATACCTCGGAGGGGATACCCTACGAGCAGTACTTC. It codes for CASSQDTSEGIPYEQYF.

In this sample, this clonotype turned up many times. This chain uses TRBV24-1 with TRBJ2-3; tentatively, D is TRBD2 (6 bases). Germline V gene sequence: CDR1 KGHDR, CDR2 SFDVKD. V lost 5 bases, J lost 2 bases, and 13 bases lay in between. This CDR3 comprises 15 residues. The CDR3 DNA follows: TGTGCCACCAGTGCCGGGGGACTCCTCACAGATACGCAGTATTTT. Amino acid sequence: CATSAGGLLTDTQYF.

In this sample, this clonotype turned up many times. The chain recombines TRBV20-1 with TRBJ2-1; 9 positions agree with TRBD2. V shed 3 bases, J shed 9 bases, and the junction held 6 bases outside the gene matches. This CDR3 is built from 13 residues. Germline lookup yields CDR1 DFQATT and CDR2 SNEGSKA (reference sequence). The DNA of the CDR3 is TGCAGTGCTAGGGGACTAGCCAGGGTTGAGCAGTTCTTC. It encodes CSARGLARVEQFF.